Shown below are 19 T cell receptor beta chains from a single sample sequenced in a study of long-term antiretroviral therapy in people with HIV. Version v3.0 of the immunoSEQ assay was performed at survey level. Profiling relied on immunoSEQ multiplex PCR, and the TCRdb table lists in-frame clones only, not all of them. The repertoire has about 25,000 clones, approximately 77% of them found once; the top ten carry 5.5% to 6%. Sample: unsorted PBMCs, taken 4.4 years after starting antiretroviral therapy. The receptor source for this set is a man aged 25-40 years with HIV.

The chain links TRBV15 to TRBJ1-2, with TRBD1 matching over 7 bases. The germline V gene encodes CDR1 LNHNV and CDR2 YYDKDF (reference sequence). The J segment lost 2 bases and the V segment lost 0 bases, leaving 3 bases of the junction unmatched. CDR3 length equals 15 residues. CDR3 sequence: CATSREGTENYGYTF. DNA for the CDR3: TGTGCCACCAGCAGAGAAGGGACAGAAAACTATGGCTACACCTTC.

In this sample, this clone turned up a few times. The rearrangement uses TRBV9 and TRBJ1-5, with 8 bases lining up with TRBD1. The CDR3 has 16 residues. Germline trimming cut 2 bases from V and 1 base from J; bases unmatched to any gene: 5. The germline V gene encodes CDR1 SGDLS and CDR2 YYNGEE. In nucleotides, the CDR3 is TGTGCCAGCAGCGTCGACGACAGGGGAAGCAATCAGCCCCAGCATTTT. Encoded protein: CASSVDDRGSNQPQHF.

This chain connects TRBV28 to TRBJ2-3; 14 bases map to TRBD2. The V and J ends lost 7 bases and 3 bases, in that order; junction bases with no gene match: 3. This CDR3 is built from 15 residues. Germline CDR1 reads MDHEN; CDR2 reads SYDVKM. In DNA, the CDR3 is TGTGCCAGCAACAGACTAGCGGGAGGGACAGATACGCAGTATTTT. Translation gives CASNRLAGGTDTQYF.

V usage is TRBV28 and J usage is TRBJ1-5; perhaps TRBD1 as D (6 bases). Germline V gives CDR1 MDHEN, CDR2 SYDVKM. CDR3 length equals 14 residues. V lost 5 bases to trimming and J lost 7 bases, with 15 bases between them. The CDR3 is CASSPEGGLQPQHF. CDR3 DNA sequence: TGTGCCAGCAGTCCAGAGGGGGGCCTCCAGCCCCAGCATTTT.

This chain links TRBV10-3 with TRBJ2-7; D remains ambiguous. Germline-derived CDR1 and CDR2 are ENHRY and SYGVKD. CDR3 length equals 13 residues. The ends were cut back, 10 bases at V and 3 bases at J, with 16 bases in the middle. The CDR3 region is CATKDPVSYEQYF. The CDR3 nucleotides are TGTGCCACCAAAGACCCAGTGAGCTACGAGCAGTACTTC.

This clone was seen more than once but under ten times. The rearrangement joins TRBV27 to TRBJ1-5, with a possible D match to TRBD1 (5 bases). The CDR3 has 13 residues. V dropped 4 bases and J dropped 5 bases, with 9 bases sitting between them. CDR1 MNHEY and CDR2 SMNVEV come from the germline V gene (reference sequence). The CDR3 nucleotides read TGTGCCAGCAGTTGGGGGATTTATCAGCCCCAGCATTTT. Amino acid sequence: CASSWGIYQPQHF.

By proportion, this clone is medium-sized. The V and J genes are TRBV29-1 and TRBJ2-7; a weak D match, TRBD1 (5 bases). Germline lookup yields CDR1 SQVTM and CDR2 ANQGSEA. This CDR3 spans 15 amino acids. V was cut by 1 base and J by 4 bases, with 17 bases left in between. CDR3 amino acids: CSVEAVTAFRYEQYF. DNA of the CDR3: TGCAGCGTTGAAGCTGTGACAGCGTTTAGGTACGAGCAGTACTTC.

The CDR3: CASSKIAGSYNEQFF. CDR3 bases: TGTGCTAGCTCCAAGATAGCGGGATCCTACAATGAGCAGTTCTTC. The J gene is TRBJ2-1, the V gene TRBV7-7; TRBD2 matches at 8 bases. Per the germline V gene, CDR1 is SSHAT and CDR2 is FNYEAQ (reference sequence). CDR3 length: 15 amino acids.

This rearrangement joins TRBV7-9 to TRBJ1-2; unclear D gene. In germline, CDR1 is SEHNR, CDR2 FQNEAQ (reference sequence). CDR3 size: 14 residues. V lost 5 bases and J lost 0, with 10 bases in between. Here the CDR3 DNA reads TGTGCCAGCAGCCAGGTCTCAGCTAACTATGGCTACACCTTC. Translated, it gives CASSQVSANYGYTF.

The chain is built from TRBV6-5 and TRBJ1-2; D is uncertain. Trimming pared 5 bases from V and 8 bases from J, leaving 12 bases between. CDR1 is MNHEY and CDR2 is SVGAGI in the germline V gene. The CDR3 covers 12 residues. CDR3 amino acids: CASSEGGLGYTF. In DNA form, the CDR3 reads TGTGCCAGCAGTGAAGGAGGTCTGGGCTACACCTTC.

V and J are TRBV7-2 and TRBJ2-1; the D call may be TRBD1 or TRBD2 (5 bases each). Germline V gene lookup returns CDR1 SGHTA and CDR2 FQGNSA. The CDR3 has 13 amino acids. V was clipped by 6 bases and J by 3 bases, with 9 bases between them. CDR3 DNA: TGTGCCAGCAGTACGGGGCACTACAATGAGCAGTTCTTC. Translating gives CASSTGHYNEQFF.

The gene calls are TRBV2 and TRBJ1-4; D unclear. The CDR3 has 13 residues. CDR1 is SNHLY and CDR2 is FYNNEI in the germline V gene. Trimming removed 2 bases at V and 12 bases at J, with 13 bases between. CDR3 sequence reads: CASSERVVFELFF. CDR3 nucleotides: TGTGCCAGCAGTGAAAGGGTAGTTTTTGAACTGTTTTTT.

This chain connects TRBV5-1 to TRBJ2-3; maybe TRBD2 (6 bases). V was pared by 5 bases and J by 5 bases, with 18 bases between. The CDR3 runs to 15 residues. CDR1 is SGHRS and CDR2 is YFSETQ in the germline V gene. CDR3 bases: TGCGCCAGCAGTATTGGGCGAAGGGGAGGAGATACGCAGTATTTT. Its translation: CASSIGRRGGDTQYF.

The genes are TRBV10-3 and TRBJ1-2; D might be TRBD1 (5 bases). The CDR3 is made up of 16 amino acids. Trimming removed 0 bases from V and 4 bases from J, with 15 bases in between. Germline CDR1 reads ENHRY; CDR2 reads SYGVKD. The CDR3: CAISESKGQGGYGYTF. The DNA for the CDR3 is TGTGCCATCAGTGAGTCGAAGGGGCAGGGCGGCTATGGCTACACCTTC.

The chain has TRBV4-1 and TRBJ1-2, with a possible D match to TRBD1 (5 bases). This CDR3 has 13 amino acids. Between the trimmed V and J ends, which lost 5 bases and 4 bases, there was a span of 11 bases. CDR1 is MGHRA and CDR2 is YSYEKL in the germline V gene. For the CDR3, the DNA is TGCGCCAGCAGCTCCGACAGTCGCTATGGCTACACCTTC. It yields the protein CASSSDSRYGYTF.

The chain employs TRBV28 and TRBJ2-7; TRBD2 aligns across 7 bases. The germline V gene encodes CDR1 MDHEN and CDR2 SYDVKM. The CDR3 is made up of 22 amino acids. V trimming: 3 bases; J trimming: 7 bases; junction bases outside the gene matches: 33. CDR3 sequence reads: CASSFPPVPPSQRGSHTGEQYF. The CDR3 DNA reads as TGTGCCAGCAGTTTCCCCCCCGTTCCCCCCTCCCAGCGGGGATCCCATACGGGGGAGCAGTACTTC.

V usage is TRBV5-1 and J usage is TRBJ2-3; D uncertain. Germline assignment: CDR1 SGHRS and CDR2 YFSETQ. Trimming left V 0 bases short and J 8 bases short, with 13 bases between. CDR3 length: 14 residues. The CDR3 DNA reads TGCGCCAGCAGCTTGGCACTGTCCCTTGGTACGCAGTATTTT. Its translation: CASSLALSLGTQYF.

The chain joins TRBV27 to TRBJ1-1; no definite D call. Germline assignment: CDR1 MNHEY and CDR2 SMNVEV (reference sequence). The CDR3 consists of 13 residues. V was cut by 6 bases and J by 0 bases, with 8 bases left in between. CDR3 sequence (DNA): TGTGCCAGCAGCCCGGGGTTGAACACTGAAGCTTTCTTT. Its translation: CASSPGLNTEAFF.

This sequence joins TRBV19 and TRBJ1-1; a weak D match, TRBD1 (6 bases). V was shortened by 7 bases and J by 2 bases, with 11 bases between the two germline ends. This CDR3 has 13 amino acids. Germline V gene sequence: CDR1 LNHDA, CDR2 SQIVND (reference sequence). Here the CDR3 reads CASNEGGNTEAFF. The CDR3 bases are TGTGCCAGTAACGAAGGGGGAAACACTGAAGCTTTCTTT.